The rows below give T cell receptor beta chains drawn from one sample of a study of regulatory T cells in long-lasting Graves disease. One entry per CDR3 protein results from TCRdb running MiXCR on the multiplex PCR reads. The table includes about 440,000 distinct CDR3 sequences, approximately 16% detected once. The same sample was also studied in work on T cells in Graves' hyperthyroidism and ophthalmopathy.

The sequencing here drew on peripheral blood mononuclear cells (PBMCs), taken at new diagnosis, from a patient treated with antithyroid drugs. These receptors all stem from a young woman with Graves disease. Each CDR3 is given with its conserved first and last residue. The order of the fields is clone size, D gene, V gene, J gene, CDR3 protein, CDR3 DNA. A D gene is named only where the DNA matches it firmly. A row's size may be missing; if present it is once, few, many or a size class.

abundance: few; d_gene: .; v_gene: TRBV6-2/TRBV6-3; j_gene: TRBJ1-5; CDR3aa: CASSSVQGQINQPQHF; CDR3nt: TGTGCCAGCAGTTCAGTCCAAGGACAGATCAATCAGCCCCAGCATTTT
abundance: many; d_gene: .; v_gene: TRBV5-6; j_gene: TRBJ2-7; CDR3aa: CASSLMGFDYEQYF; CDR3nt: TGTGCCAGCAGCTTGATGGGATTTGACTACGAGCAGTACTTC
abundance: many; d_gene: .; v_gene: TRBV7-9; j_gene: TRBJ2-2; CDR3aa: CASSSWENTGELFF; CDR3nt: TGTGCCAGCAGCTCCTGGGAGAACACCGGGGAGCTGTTTTTT
abundance: .; d_gene: .; v_gene: TRBV12-3/TRBV12-4; j_gene: TRBJ2-2; CDR3aa: CASSPVGARLHGELFF; CDR3nt: TGTGCCAGCAGTCCCGTTGGGGCTCGATTACACGGGGAGCTGTTTTTT
abundance: .; d_gene: .; v_gene: TRBV12-3/TRBV12-4; j_gene: TRBJ1-2; CDR3aa: CTSSPMAAYGYTF; CDR3nt: TGTACCAGCAGCCCGATGGCTGCCTATGGCTACACCTTC
abundance: .; d_gene: TRBD2; v_gene: TRBV20-1; j_gene: TRBJ2-7; CDR3aa: CSATGGSYEQYF; CDR3nt: TGCAGTGCTACGGGAGGGAGCTACGAGCAGTACTTC
abundance: few; d_gene: .; v_gene: TRBV24-1; j_gene: TRBJ2-1; CDR3aa: CATSDDPGLTNNEQFF; CDR3nt: TGTGCCACCAGTGATGACCCGGGACTTACTAACAATGAGCAGTTCTTC
abundance: once; d_gene: TRBD2; v_gene: TRBV4-3; j_gene: TRBJ2-2; CDR3aa: CASSQDPLQREGLGTGELVF; CDR3nt: TGCGCCAGCAGCCAAGATCCTCTCCAGCGGGAGGGCCTAGGGACCGGGGAGCTGGTTTTT
abundance: few; d_gene: .; v_gene: TRBV12-3/TRBV12-4; j_gene: TRBJ1-3; CDR3aa: CASSFVNTIYF; CDR3nt: TGTGCCAGCAGTTTCGTAAACACCATATATTTT
abundance: many; d_gene: .; v_gene: TRBV28; j_gene: TRBJ2-3; CDR3aa: CASSLAGVRDTQYF; CDR3nt: TGTGCCAGCAGTCTGGCTGGGGTGAGAGATACGCAGTATTTT
abundance: many; d_gene: .; v_gene: TRBV12-3/TRBV12-4; j_gene: TRBJ1-4; CDR3aa: CASSLAQGGEKLFF; CDR3nt: TGTGCCAGCAGTTTAGCACAGGGCGGAGAAAAACTGTTTTTT
abundance: many; d_gene: .; v_gene: TRBV11-2; j_gene: TRBJ2-1; CDR3aa: CASSLTEQFF; CDR3nt: TGTGCCAGCAGCTTAACTGAGCAGTTCTTC
abundance: many; d_gene: .; v_gene: TRBV12-3/TRBV12-4; j_gene: TRBJ1-1; CDR3aa: CASSSGTTGKDTEAFF; CDR3nt: TGTGCCAGCAGTTCAGGGACAACAGGGAAGGACACTGAAGCTTTCTTT
abundance: few; d_gene: .; v_gene: TRBV6-2/TRBV6-3; j_gene: TRBJ2-2; CDR3aa: CASSYYRENPGELFF; CDR3nt: TGTGCCAGCAGTTACTACAGGGAAAACCCCGGGGAGCTGTTTTTT
abundance: .; d_gene: .; v_gene: TRBV13; j_gene: TRBJ2-5; CDR3aa: CASTKLEMETQYF; CDR3nt: TGTGCCAGCACTAAGCTTGAGATGGAGACCCAGTACTTC
abundance: few; d_gene: TRBD1; v_gene: TRBV7-3; j_gene: TRBJ2-4; CDR3aa: CASSLTQGQIQYF; CDR3nt: TGTGCCAGCAGCTTAACACAGGGGCAGATTCAGTACTTC
abundance: few; d_gene: TRBD2; v_gene: TRBV3-1; j_gene: TRBJ2-5; CDR3aa: CASNHRGGEETQYF; CDR3nt: TGTGCCAGCAACCACCGGGGGGGGGAAGAGACCCAGTACTTC
abundance: many; d_gene: .; v_gene: TRBV20-1; j_gene: TRBJ2-7; CDR3aa: CSASRAPDLYEQYF; CDR3nt: TGCAGTGCTAGCCGGGCCCCGGACCTCTACGAGCAGTACTTC
abundance: many; d_gene: .; v_gene: TRBV7-6; j_gene: TRBJ2-5; CDR3aa: CASSLDETGETQYF; CDR3nt: TGTGCCAGCAGCTTAGACGAGACGGGAGAGACCCAGTACTTC
abundance: .; d_gene: TRBD1; v_gene: TRBV3-1; j_gene: TRBJ2-1; CDR3aa: CASSSSGQGSYNEQSF; CDR3nt: TGTGCCAGCAGCTCTTCAGGACAGGGCTCCTACAATGAGCAGTCCTTC
abundance: .; d_gene: .; v_gene: TRBV10-3; j_gene: TRBJ1-1; CDR3aa: CAISDLQGRNTEAFF; CDR3nt: TGTGCCATCAGTGACCTGCAGGGGAGGAACACTGAAGCTTTCTTT
abundance: .; d_gene: .; v_gene: TRBV5-6; j_gene: TRBJ2-1; CDR3aa: CASSLAVLVRVNEQFF; CDR3nt: TGTGCCAGCAGCTTGGCCGTGCTTGTTCGGGTCAATGAGCAGTTCTTC
abundance: many; d_gene: TRBD1; v_gene: TRBV28; j_gene: TRBJ2-7; CDR3aa: CASSFSSSGTGQDEQYF; CDR3nt: TGTGCCAGCAGTTTCTCATCTTCAGGGACAGGGCAAGACGAGCAGTACTTC
abundance: few; d_gene: TRBD2; v_gene: TRBV20-1; j_gene: TRBJ2-1; CDR3aa: CSSGRGGYNEQFF; CDR3nt: TGCAGTAGCGGGAGGGGCGGCTACAATGAGCAGTTCTTC
abundance: few; d_gene: .; v_gene: TRBV7-9; j_gene: TRBJ2-7; CDR3aa: CASRDGPSEQYF; CDR3nt: TGTGCCAGCAGGGACGGCCCCAGCGAGCAGTACTTC
abundance: many; d_gene: .; v_gene: TRBV24-1; j_gene: TRBJ2-1; CDR3aa: CATSSGRGPPNEQFF; CDR3nt: TGTGCCACCAGTTCGGGCAGGGGCCCTCCCAATGAGCAGTTCTTC
abundance: many; d_gene: .; v_gene: TRBV18; j_gene: TRBJ2-3; CDR3aa: CASSPFGATTDTQYF; CDR3nt: TGTGCCAGCTCACCTTTTGGGGCTACGACAGATACGCAGTATTTT
abundance: many; d_gene: .; v_gene: TRBV2; j_gene: TRBJ1-6; CDR3aa: CASIRDSNNSPLHF; CDR3nt: TGTGCCAGCATAAGGGACTCCAATAATTCACCCCTCCACTTT
abundance: many; d_gene: TRBD2; v_gene: TRBV18; j_gene: TRBJ2-1; CDR3aa: CASSPSLTSGSYNEQFF; CDR3nt: TGTGCCAGCTCACCGAGTTTGACTAGCGGGTCCTACAATGAGCAGTTCTTC
abundance: .; d_gene: .; v_gene: TRBV6-1; j_gene: TRBJ2-3; CDR3aa: CASSRRLPSTDTQYF; CDR3nt: TGTGCCAGCAGCCGCAGACTTCCTAGCACAGATACGCAGTATTTT
abundance: few; d_gene: TRBD2; v_gene: TRBV30; j_gene: TRBJ2-3; CDR3aa: CAWSVLSLAGRTDTQYF; CDR3nt: TGTGCCTGGAGTGTACTCTCACTAGCGGGACGCACAGATACGCAGTATTTT
abundance: few; d_gene: TRBD1; v_gene: TRBV11-2; j_gene: TRBJ2-1; CDR3aa: CASSYNPTGIFSYNEQFF; CDR3nt: TGTGCCAGCAGTTACAACCCGACAGGGATTTTTTCCTACAATGAGCAGTTCTTC
abundance: many; d_gene: .; v_gene: TRBV12-3/TRBV12-4; j_gene: TRBJ1-5; CDR3aa: CASSLQQSNSNQPQHF; CDR3nt: TGTGCCAGCAGTTTGCAGCAGAGTAATAGCAATCAGCCCCAGCATTTT
abundance: many; d_gene: TRBD2; v_gene: TRBV12-3/TRBV12-4; j_gene: TRBJ2-1; CDR3aa: CASTVWMQAGGTLNEQFF; CDR3nt: TGTGCCAGCACCGTTTGGATGCAAGCGGGAGGGACCCTCAATGAGCAGTTCTTC
abundance: many; d_gene: TRBD1; v_gene: TRBV12-3/TRBV12-4; j_gene: TRBJ2-7; CDR3aa: CASSGPGDRVYEQYF; CDR3nt: TGTGCCAGCAGTGGGCCCGGTGACAGGGTCTACGAGCAGTACTTC
abundance: .; d_gene: .; v_gene: TRBV11-2; j_gene: TRBJ1-3; CDR3aa: CASSPYSPGDSGNTIYF; CDR3nt: TGTGCCAGCAGCCCCTACAGCCCCGGTGACTCTGGAAACACCATATATTTT
abundance: .; d_gene: TRBD2; v_gene: TRBV11-2; j_gene: TRBJ2-1; CDR3aa: CASTLLAGGSNEQFF; CDR3nt: TGTGCCAGCACCCTACTAGCGGGAGGGTCCAATGAGCAGTTCTTC
abundance: many; d_gene: .; v_gene: TRBV2; j_gene: TRBJ2-1; CDR3aa: CASSEAGSNEQFF; CDR3nt: TGTGCCAGCAGTGAAGCGGGAAGCAATGAGCAGTTCTTC
abundance: .; d_gene: .; v_gene: TRBV6-5; j_gene: TRBJ2-1; CDR3aa: CASSYSWVHEQLF; CDR3nt: TGTGCCAGCAGTTACTCTTGGGTTCATGAGCAGCTCTTC
abundance: .; d_gene: TRBD2; v_gene: TRBV6-2/TRBV6-3; j_gene: TRBJ2-7; CDR3aa: CASSYSSGRLYEQYF; CDR3nt: TGTGCCAGCAGTTACTCTAGCGGGAGACTCTACGAGCAGTACTTC
abundance: many; d_gene: .; v_gene: TRBV11-2; j_gene: TRBJ2-6; CDR3aa: CASSHRDSGANVLTF; CDR3nt: TGTGCCAGCAGCCACAGGGACTCTGGGGCCAACGTCCTGACTTTC
abundance: many; d_gene: TRBD2; v_gene: TRBV12-3/TRBV12-4; j_gene: TRBJ2-1; CDR3aa: CASSPSGKRNEQFF; CDR3nt: TGTGCCAGCAGTCCGAGCGGGAAGAGGAATGAGCAGTTCTTC
abundance: many; d_gene: TRBD2; v_gene: TRBV28; j_gene: TRBJ2-3; CDR3aa: CASSRAGEFTQYF; CDR3nt: TGTGCCAGCAGCCGAGCGGGAGAGTTTACGCAGTATTTT
abundance: .; d_gene: .; v_gene: TRBV6-2/TRBV6-3; j_gene: TRBJ1-4; CDR3aa: CASKRGNEKLFF; CDR3nt: TGTGCCAGCAAACGGGGAAATGAAAAACTGTTTTTT
abundance: many; d_gene: TRBD1; v_gene: TRBV7-9; j_gene: TRBJ1-2; CDR3aa: CASSGRTGAGYGYTF; CDR3nt: TGTGCCAGCAGCGGTAGAACAGGGGCTGGCTATGGCTACACCTTC
abundance: many; d_gene: TRBD2; v_gene: TRBV20-1; j_gene: TRBJ2-3; CDR3aa: CSARVGRGTQYF; CDR3nt: TGCAGTGCTAGAGTTGGGAGGGGTACGCAGTATTTT
abundance: many; d_gene: TRBD1; v_gene: TRBV18; j_gene: TRBJ1-1; CDR3aa: CASSPTGGTSEAFF; CDR3nt: TGTGCCAGCTCACCTACAGGGGGCACTTCTGAAGCTTTCTTT
abundance: .; d_gene: TRBD1; v_gene: TRBV30; j_gene: TRBJ1-3; CDR3aa: CALKGQALYSSGNTIYF; CDR3nt: TGTGCCTTGAAGGGACAGGCCCTTTACTCCTCTGGAAACACCATATATTTT
abundance: few; d_gene: TRBD1; v_gene: TRBV10-3; j_gene: TRBJ1-2; CDR3aa: CAISHTGGDGYTF; CDR3nt: TGTGCCATCAGTCACACAGGGGGCGATGGCTACACCTTC
abundance: many; d_gene: TRBD2; v_gene: TRBV20-1; j_gene: TRBJ2-5; CDR3aa: CSASPSGSRETQYF; CDR3nt: TGCAGTGCTAGCCCTAGCGGGAGCAGAGAGACCCAGTACTTC
abundance: .; d_gene: TRBD1; v_gene: TRBV2; j_gene: TRBJ2-7; CDR3aa: CASSKGQGALRFQEQYF; CDR3nt: TGTGCCAGCAGTAAGGGACAGGGGGCGCTGAGGTTTCAGGAGCAGTACTTC
abundance: many; d_gene: TRBD1; v_gene: TRBV18; j_gene: TRBJ1-1; CDR3aa: CASSRQGYTEAFF; CDR3nt: TGTGCCAGCTCACGACAGGGGTACACTGAAGCTTTCTTT